What follows are 16 T cell receptor beta chains derived from one specimen sequenced in a study of early T cells in non-severe SARS-CoV-2 infection. TCRdb ran MiXCR on the 5' RACE reads and lists one entry per CDR3 protein. Of about 86,000 distinct CDR3 sequences listed, roughly 14% were seen once; the top ten hold roughly 7.2%. Sample: whole blood. The receptors were gathered from an adult who was a healthcare worker with PCR-confirmed SARS-CoV-2 infection or an uninfected control (not recorded which).

The rearrangement joins TRBV6-1 to TRBJ2-7; D unclear. This CDR3 has 14 residues. Trimming removed 1 base from V and 4 bases from J, with 11 bases in between. From germline, CDR1 is MNHNS and CDR2 SASEGT. CDR3 bases: TGTGCCAGCAGTGAAGGAGGCAGACCATACGAGCAGTACTTC. It is translated as CASSEGGRPYEQYF.

The sample holds one count of this clonotype. The V call is TRBV29-1, the J call TRBJ2-7; possibly TRBD2 for D (6 bases). Germline V gene lookup returns CDR1 SQVTM and CDR2 ANQGSEA. Trimming removed 4 bases at V and 2 bases at J, with 9 bases between. The CDR3 is 12 amino acids. CDR3 coding DNA: TGCAGCGTTGGGGGACTGCCCTACGAGCAGTACTTC. Translation: CSVGGLPYEQYF.

V gene TRBV5-4 combines with J gene TRBJ2-7; 7 bases agree with TRBD1. Germline values: CDR1 SGHNT, CDR2 YYREEE (reference sequence). This CDR3 has 14 residues. V shed 0 bases and J 2 bases; nucleotides not matched to a gene: 2. The CDR3 loop is CASSLGQGPYEQYF. Here the CDR3 DNA reads TGTGCCAGCAGCTTGGGACAGGGCCCCTACGAGCAGTACTTC.

This clonotype was seen a handful of times. This chain uses TRBV27 with TRBJ1-6, with a possible D match to TRBD1 (6 bases). V lost 3 bases, J lost 6 bases, and 9 bases lay in between. From germline, CDR1 is MNHEY and CDR2 SMNVEV (reference sequence). The CDR3 has 14 residues. The CDR3 reads CASSLTGVNSPLHF. CDR3 coding DNA: TGTGCCAGCAGTTTGACAGGCGTTAATTCACCCCTCCACTTT.

This clonotype was found a few times. The V call is TRBV7-9, the J call TRBJ2-7; 7 bases align to TRBD1. Losses at the gene ends were 3 bases for V and 5 bases for J; bases not matched to a gene: 10. CDR1 and CDR2 from the germline V gene are SEHNR and FQNEAQ (reference sequence). The CDR3 sequence is 15 residues long. The CDR3 nucleotides read TGTGCCAGCAGCTTTTTAAACAGGGGTGGAGACGAGCAGTACTTC. Protein product: CASSFLNRGGDEQYF.

This clonotype has only a few counts. This chain links TRBV6-2 or TRBV6-3 with TRBJ2-7; D may be TRBD2 (5 bases). V was cut by 6 bases and J by 7 bases, with 16 bases left in between. This CDR3 spans 13 amino acids. Germline V gives CDR1 MNHEY, CDR2 SVGEGT. The CDR3 DNA reads as TGTGCCAGCAGCACAACAGAGTCGGGGGAGCAGTACTTC. Protein: CASSTTESGEQYF.

The V and J genes are TRBV28 and TRBJ2-1; no clear D. CDR3 length: 11 amino acids. V was clipped by 6 bases and J by 10 bases, with 10 bases between them. The germline gives CDR1 MDHEN, CDR2 SYDVKM. The CDR3 spells CASSLGPEQFF. The CDR3, as DNA: TGTGCCAGCAGCCTCGGCCCGGAGCAGTTCTTC.

There are a few counts of this clonotype. The chain joins TRBV15 to TRBJ1-1; D is unresolved. The CDR3 loop spans 14 amino acids. Germline V gene data show CDR1 as LNHNV and CDR2 as YYDKDF (reference sequence). Trimming took 1 base from V and 1 from J, leaving 7 bases between them. CDR3 region: CATSRGLTNTEAFF. The CDR3 DNA reads TGTGCCACCAGCAGAGGCCTGACGAACACTGAAGCTTTCTTT.

This chain connects TRBV30 to TRBJ2-1; 11 positions agree with TRBD2. CDR1 and CDR2 (germline): GTSNPN, SVGIG (reference sequence). V lost 0 bases, J lost 8 bases, and 3 bases stayed unmatched. There are 14 residues in the CDR3. This CDR3 reads CAWSVLAGGYEQFF. CDR3 bases: TGTGCCTGGAGTGTGCTAGCGGGAGGTTATGAGCAGTTCTTC.

V is TRBV20-1 and J is TRBJ1-4; 7 bases are shared with TRBD1. Per the germline V gene, CDR1 is DFQATT and CDR2 is SNEGSKA (reference sequence). Losses at the gene ends were 6 bases for V and 8 bases for J; bases not matched to a gene: 6. CDR3 length: 12 residues. Written as DNA, the CDR3 is TGCAGTGCGGGACAGACGGGGGAAAAACTGTTTTTT. Protein product: CSAGQTGEKLFF.

This clonotype came up a few times. The chain is built from TRBV7-9 and TRBJ2-7; the D gene could be TRBD1 or TRBD2 (5 bases each). Deletions cut 2 bases from V and 2 bases from J, with 10 bases between. The CDR3 loop spans 14 amino acids. Looked up from germline, CDR1 is SEHNR and CDR2 is FQNEAQ (reference sequence). The CDR3 region has the DNA TGTGCCAGCAGCTTACCCGGGGCGGCCTACGAGCAGTACTTC. Its translation: CASSLPGAAYEQYF.

This clonotype was observed a few times. The chain links TRBV6-1 to TRBJ1-4; TRBD1 matches at 8 bases. Germline V gene data show CDR1 as MNHNS and CDR2 as SASEGT. The CDR3 consists of 15 residues. The V and J ends lost 8 bases and 8 bases, in that order; junction bases with no gene match: 13. This CDR3 reads CASRRLETGEEKLFF. CDR3 nucleotides: TGTGCCAGCCGGAGACTCGAGACAGGGGAAGAAAAACTGTTTTTT.

At least ten counts were recorded for this clonotype. The rearrangement links TRBV7-9 to TRBJ2-2; tentatively, D is TRBD1 (6 bases). The CDR3 consists of 18 residues. Per germline, CDR1 SEHNR and CDR2 FQNEAQ (reference sequence). With 2 bases removed from V and 4 bases from J, the gap between germline ends came to 20 bases. DNA of the CDR3: TGTGCCAGCAGCTTATCAGGGGTTGATGAAACGGGCACCGGGGAGCTGTTTTTT. Translated, it gives CASSLSGVDETGTGELFF.

The rearrangement uses TRBV6-4 and TRBJ1-4; D ambiguous. Trimming took 0 bases from V and 3 from J, leaving 8 bases between them. The germline gives CDR1 MRHNA, CDR2 SNTAGT. This CDR3 is built from 15 residues. CDR3 nucleotides: TGTGCCAGCAGTGACTCTGCCGGGGCTAATGAAAAACTGTTTTTT. Its protein product is CASSDSAGANEKLFF.

This clonotype has a handful of counts. The CDR3 loop reads CASSPGGLLAGTDTQYF. The CDR3 DNA is TGCGCCAGCAGCCCGGGAGGCCTACTAGCTGGTACAGATACGCAGTATTTT. V usage is TRBV5-1 and J usage is TRBJ2-3; TRBD2 matches 7 bases. The V and J ends lost 4 bases and 3 bases, in that order; junction bases with no gene match: 14. The CDR3 runs to 17 residues. Germline lookup yields CDR1 SGHRS and CDR2 YFSETQ.

The chain recombines TRBV19 with TRBJ1-5; D remains ambiguous. V was clipped by 0 bases and J by 11 bases, with 8 bases between them. This CDR3 has 12 residues. Germline CDR1 reads LNHDA; CDR2 reads SQIVND (reference sequence). The DNA for the CDR3 is TGTGCCAGTAGTATAGATCGCCAGGCCCAGCATTTT. Its translation is CASSIDRQAQHF.